The present T cell receptor (beta chain) was sequenced within a study of shared clonotypes between healthy human individuals. Naive CD8 populations comprised CD45RO-negative cells positively selected for CCR7, excluding terminally differentiated effector memory CD45RA+ cells. Comment on this clone: Its target is unknown.

The germline gives CDR1 SNHLY, CDR2 FYNNEI. The CDR3 contains 18 residues. The V and J ends lost 6 bases and 3 bases respectively, with 27 bases between them. Study-wide results and caveats: Rarefaction revealed incomplete sorted-subset sequencing despite large depth. Relative to memory subsets, naive subsets generally showed larger estimated richness.

Deep-level running was used for the assay. Profiled with immunoSEQ multiplex PCR; TCRdb holds only in-frame clones, not every one. The sample lists 550,000 to 750,000 clones; over 95% were seen once. The receptor was isolated from a woman under 40 in good health. The sample was naive CD8+ T cells sorted from blood. The chain uses TRBV2 and TRBJ2-7, with D tentatively TRBD2 (6 bases). CDR3 coding DNA: TGTGCCAGCAGCCCAACCTCTACCTGGCCAGCGGGCATCTACGAGCAGTACTTC. Translated: CASSPTSTWPAGIYEQYF. Full variable domain (outside the CDR3, taken from reference TRBV2 and TRBJ2-7): EPEVTQTPSHQVTQMGQEVILRCVPISNHLYFYWYRQILGQKVEFLVSFYNNEISEKSEIFDDQFSVERPDGSNFTLKIRSTKLEDSAMYFCASSPTSTWPAGIYEQYFGPGTRLTVT.